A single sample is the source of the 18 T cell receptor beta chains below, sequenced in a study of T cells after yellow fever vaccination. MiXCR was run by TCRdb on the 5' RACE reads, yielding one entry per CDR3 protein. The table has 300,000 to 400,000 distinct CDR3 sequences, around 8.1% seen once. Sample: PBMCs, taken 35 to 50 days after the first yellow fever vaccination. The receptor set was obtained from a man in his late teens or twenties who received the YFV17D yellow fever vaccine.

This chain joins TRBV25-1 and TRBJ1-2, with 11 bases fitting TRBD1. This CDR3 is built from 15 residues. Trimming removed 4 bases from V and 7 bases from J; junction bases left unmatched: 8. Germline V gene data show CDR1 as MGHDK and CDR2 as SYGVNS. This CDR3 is CASSAGTGGLFGYTF. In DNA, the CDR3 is TGTGCCAGCAGTGCGGGGACAGGGGGATTGTTTGGCTACACCTTC.

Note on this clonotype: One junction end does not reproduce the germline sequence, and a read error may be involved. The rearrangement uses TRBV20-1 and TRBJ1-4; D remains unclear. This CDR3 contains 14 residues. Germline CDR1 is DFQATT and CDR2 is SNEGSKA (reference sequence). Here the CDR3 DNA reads TGCAGTGCTAGAGATGCTAGTAGCAGCGAAAAACTGTCTTTT. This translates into CSARDASSSEKLSF.

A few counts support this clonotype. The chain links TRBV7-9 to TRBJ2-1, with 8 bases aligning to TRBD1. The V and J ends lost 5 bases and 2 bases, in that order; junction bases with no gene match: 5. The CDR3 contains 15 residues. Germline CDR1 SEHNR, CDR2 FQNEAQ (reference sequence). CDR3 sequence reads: CASSIQGVTYNEQFF. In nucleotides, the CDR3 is TGTGCCAGCAGCATACAGGGGGTGACCTACAATGAGCAGTTCTTC.

The CDR3 region has the DNA TGTGCCAGCAGCTCGCTACAGGGCTCCTATAATTCACCCCTCCACTTT. This codes for CASSSLQGSYNSPLHF. J is TRBJ1-6 and V is TRBV7-8; TRBD1 might be the D (6 bases). The V end was cut by 4 bases, the J end by 0 bases, with 10 bases between. Germline V CDR1 and CDR2: SGHVS, FQNEAQ. CDR3 length equals 16 residues.

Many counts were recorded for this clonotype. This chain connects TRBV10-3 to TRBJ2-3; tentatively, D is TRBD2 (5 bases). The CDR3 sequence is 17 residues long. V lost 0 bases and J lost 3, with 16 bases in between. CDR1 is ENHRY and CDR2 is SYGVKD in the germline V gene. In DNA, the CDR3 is TGTGCCATCAGTGAGTCGGGAACTAGTAGTACGACAGATACGCAGTATTTT. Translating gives CAISESGTSSTTDTQYF.

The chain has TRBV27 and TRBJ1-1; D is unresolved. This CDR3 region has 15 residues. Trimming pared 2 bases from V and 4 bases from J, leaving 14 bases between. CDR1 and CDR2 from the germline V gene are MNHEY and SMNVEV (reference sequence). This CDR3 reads CASSLGGGYGTEAFF. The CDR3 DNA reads TGTGCCAGCAGTTTAGGAGGAGGGTATGGCACTGAAGCTTTCTTT.

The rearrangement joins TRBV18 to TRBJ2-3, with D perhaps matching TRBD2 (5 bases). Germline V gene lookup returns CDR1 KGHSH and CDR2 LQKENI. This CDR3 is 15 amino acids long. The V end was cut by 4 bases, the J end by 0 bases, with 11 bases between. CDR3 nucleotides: TGTGCCAGCTCACAGGGTAGGACTAGCACAGATACGCAGTATTTT. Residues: CASSQGRTSTDTQYF.

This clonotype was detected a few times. The CDR3 bases are TGTGCCTGCCTCGTGTGGGGGGCTGGGGAGACCCAGTACTTC. It is translated as CACLVWGAGETQYF. The chain recombines TRBV12-3 or TRBV12-4 with TRBJ2-5; D may correspond to TRBD1 or TRBD2 (6 bases each). This CDR3 comprises 14 residues. V was pared by 11 bases and J by 5 bases, with 21 bases between.

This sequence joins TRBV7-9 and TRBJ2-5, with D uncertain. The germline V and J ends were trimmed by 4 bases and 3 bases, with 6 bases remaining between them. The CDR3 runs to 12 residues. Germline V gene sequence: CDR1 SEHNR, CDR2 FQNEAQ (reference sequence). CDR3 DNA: TGTGCCAGCAGCTCCAGGAAAGAGACCCAGTACTTC. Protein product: CASSSRKETQYF.

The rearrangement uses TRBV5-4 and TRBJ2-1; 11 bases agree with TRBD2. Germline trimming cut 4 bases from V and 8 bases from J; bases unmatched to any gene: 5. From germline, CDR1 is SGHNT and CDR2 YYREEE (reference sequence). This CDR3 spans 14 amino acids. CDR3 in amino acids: CASSPGLAVDEQFF. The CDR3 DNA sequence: TGTGCCAGCAGCCCGGGACTAGCGGTGGATGAGCAGTTCTTC. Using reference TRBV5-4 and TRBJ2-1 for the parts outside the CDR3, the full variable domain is ETGVTQSPTHLIKTRGQQVTLRCSSQSGHNTVSWYQQALGQGPQFIFQYYREEENGRGNFPPRFSGLQFPNYSSELNVNALELDDSALYLCASSPGLAVDEQFFGPGTRLTVL.

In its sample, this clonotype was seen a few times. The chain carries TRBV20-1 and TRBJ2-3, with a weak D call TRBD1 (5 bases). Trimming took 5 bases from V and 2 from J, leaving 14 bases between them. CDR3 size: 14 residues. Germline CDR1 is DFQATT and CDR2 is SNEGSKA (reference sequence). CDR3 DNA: TGCAGTGCTCCCTGGGGCAGCATCACAGATACGCAGTATTTT. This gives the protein CSAPWGSITDTQYF.

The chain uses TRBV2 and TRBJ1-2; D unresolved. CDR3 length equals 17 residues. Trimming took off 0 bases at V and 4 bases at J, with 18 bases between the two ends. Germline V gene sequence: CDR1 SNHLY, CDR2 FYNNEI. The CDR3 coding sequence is TGTGCCAGCAGTGAAGCGGTATTGGTAACGGAACCCTATGGCTACACCTTC. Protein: CASSEAVLVTEPYGYTF.

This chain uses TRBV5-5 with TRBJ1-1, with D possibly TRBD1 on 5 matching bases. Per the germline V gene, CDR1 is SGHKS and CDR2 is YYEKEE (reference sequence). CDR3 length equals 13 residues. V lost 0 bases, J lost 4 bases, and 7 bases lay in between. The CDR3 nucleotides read TGTGCCAGCAGCTTGGAACAGGTCACTGAAGCTTTCTTT. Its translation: CASSLEQVTEAFF.

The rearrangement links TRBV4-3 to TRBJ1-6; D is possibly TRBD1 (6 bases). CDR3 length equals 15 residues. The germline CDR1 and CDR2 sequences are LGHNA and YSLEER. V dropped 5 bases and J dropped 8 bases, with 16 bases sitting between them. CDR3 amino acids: CASSYYRAADSPLHF. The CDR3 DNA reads TGCGCCAGCAGCTATTACAGGGCCGCCGATTCACCCCTCCACTTT.

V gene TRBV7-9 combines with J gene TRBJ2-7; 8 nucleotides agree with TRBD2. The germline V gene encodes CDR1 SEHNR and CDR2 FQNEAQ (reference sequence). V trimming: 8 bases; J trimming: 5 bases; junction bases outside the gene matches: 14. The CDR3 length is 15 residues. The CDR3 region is CASDSTSGGTHEQYF. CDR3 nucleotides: TGTGCCAGCGATAGTACTAGCGGAGGTACCCACGAGCAGTACTTC.

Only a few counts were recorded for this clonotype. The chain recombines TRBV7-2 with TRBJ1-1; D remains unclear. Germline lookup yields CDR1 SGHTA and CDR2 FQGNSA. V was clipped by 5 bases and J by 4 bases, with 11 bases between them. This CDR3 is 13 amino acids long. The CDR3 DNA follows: TGTGCCAGCAGCCCCACTAGTCCCACTGAAGCTTTCTTT. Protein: CASSPTSPTEAFF.

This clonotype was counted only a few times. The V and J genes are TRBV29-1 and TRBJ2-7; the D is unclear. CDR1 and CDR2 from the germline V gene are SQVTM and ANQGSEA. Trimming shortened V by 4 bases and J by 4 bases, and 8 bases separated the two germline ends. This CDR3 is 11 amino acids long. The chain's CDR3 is CSVGGWYEQYF. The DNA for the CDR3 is TGCAGCGTTGGGGGTTGGTACGAGCAGTACTTC.

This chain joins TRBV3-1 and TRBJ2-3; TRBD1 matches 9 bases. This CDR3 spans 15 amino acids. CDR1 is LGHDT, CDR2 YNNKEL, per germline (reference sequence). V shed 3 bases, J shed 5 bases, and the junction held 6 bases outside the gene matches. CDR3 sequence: CASSQWTGARDTQYF. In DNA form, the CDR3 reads TGTGCCAGCAGCCAGTGGACAGGGGCGAGAGATACGCAGTATTTT.